A selection of T cell receptor beta chains follows, all from one sample in a study of regulatory T cells in long-lasting Graves disease. One entry per CDR3 protein results from TCRdb running MiXCR on the multiplex PCR reads. The sample carries 650,000 to 850,000 distinct CDR3 sequences, approximately 29% recorded once. Sequenced here: peripheral blood mononuclear cells (PBMCs), sampled when the disease was refractory, from a patient treated with antithyroid drugs. Receptors were obtained from a female donor with Graves disease. CDR3s leave out the opening cysteine and the closing phenylalanine or tryptophan. Size tells how often a clone was seen (once, few, many) or the class of an expanded clone, and some rows leave it out.

V	J	size	CDR3
TRBV25-1	TRBJ1-2	few	ASLAGQGRAYT
TRBV20-1	TRBJ2-7	few	SARTGRSSYEQY
TRBV6-2/TRBV6-3	TRBJ2-7	NA	ASSPRTSGTGEQY
TRBV2	TRBJ2-5	few	AVRLAQETQY
TRBV6-2/TRBV6-3	TRBJ2-2	NA	ASSHGGGNTGELF
TRBV20-1	TRBJ2-1	NA	SARDPSGLKEQF
TRBV30	TRBJ2-7	few	AATGQDIYEQY
TRBV12-3/TRBV12-4	TRBJ2-3	NA	ASSPSDGNTQY
TRBV28	TRBJ2-3	NA	ASSLRTARTDTQY
TRBV30	TRBJ1-1	NA	AWSSGGTEAF
TRBV11-2	TRBJ2-4	few	ASSLEPRPAKNIQY
TRBV2	TRBJ1-5	many	ASSENRANQPQH
TRBV5-5	TRBJ1-5	many	ASSLMVAGGAQPQH
TRBV10-3	TRBJ1-1	few	AIREGKGEGTEAF
TRBV5-1	TRBJ2-7	NA	ASRQGVDERY
TRBV3-1	TRBJ1-1	NA	ASSPQGMHTEAF
TRBV18	TRBJ1-5	few	ASSPNFNQPQH
TRBV2	TRBJ1-5	NA	ASSYGADQPQH
TRBV7-9	TRBJ1-5	NA	ASSLARTGLSNQPQH
TRBV2	TRBJ1-1	NA	ASNPDRVPEAF
TRBV5-1	TRBJ1-1	NA	ASSPDRVDTEAF
TRBV25-1	TRBJ1-6	NA	ASSEPGRSPLH
TRBV6-1	TRBJ1-2	NA	ASRDSGAYGYT
TRBV20-1	TRBJ2-5	few	SARGTSGSRETQY